This TCR beta chain originates from a study of cytomegalovirus exposure and HLA in healthy donors. CDR1 and CDR2 from the germline V gene are MNHNY and SVGAGI (reference sequence). J gave up 6 bases and V 4 bases, and 9 bases lay outside the gene matches. The CDR3 covers 15 residues. Assay: immunoSEQ multiplex PCR; the TCRdb copy retains only in-frame clones and omits some. The sample carries 110,000 or so clones, approximately 95% recorded once. Turning to this clone: Its antigen is still unknown.

Study results and limitations: A subsequent analysis found that TCR clusters from the first cohort also tended to co-occur in the roughly 120 validation repertoires, with about 94% of cluster scores above 0. The classifier reportedly diagnosed cytomegalovirus status with high sensitivity and specificity. A few chains tied to CMV proved CMV antigen-specific in vitro. The investigators catalogued 150 to 200 TCR beta chains as cytomegalovirus-associated.

The specimen sequenced was PBMCs. V usage is TRBV6-6 and J usage is TRBJ2-4; 7 nucleotides match TRBD1. This sequence originates from a woman under 30 in good health and CMV-seronegative. The CDR3 is CASSSTGQTSNIQYF. In DNA form, the CDR3 reads TGTGCCAGCAGTTCGACGGGACAGACTTCAAACATTCAGTACTTC.